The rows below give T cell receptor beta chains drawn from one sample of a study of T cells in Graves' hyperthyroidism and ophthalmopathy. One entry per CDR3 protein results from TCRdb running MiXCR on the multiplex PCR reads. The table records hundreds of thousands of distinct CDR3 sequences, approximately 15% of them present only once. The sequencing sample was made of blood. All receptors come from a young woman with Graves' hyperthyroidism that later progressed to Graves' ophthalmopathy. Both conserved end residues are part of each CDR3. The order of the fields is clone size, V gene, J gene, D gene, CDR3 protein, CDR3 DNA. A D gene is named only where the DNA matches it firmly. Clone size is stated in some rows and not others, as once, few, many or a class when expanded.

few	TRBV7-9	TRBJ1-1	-	CASSLEGQANTEAFF	TGTGCCAGCAGCTTAGAAGGCCAGGCTAACACTGAAGCTTTCTTT
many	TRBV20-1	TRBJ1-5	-	CSAQRGGEGNQPQHF	TGCAGTGCACAAAGGGGGGGGGAGGGCAATCAGCCCCAGCATTTT
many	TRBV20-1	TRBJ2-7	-	CSARVRTYEQYF	TGCAGTGCTAGAGTTAGGACCTACGAGCAGTACTTC
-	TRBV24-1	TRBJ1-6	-	CATSDLEGKHSPLHF	TGTGCCACCAGTGATTTGGAGGGGAAGCATTCACCCCTCCACTTT
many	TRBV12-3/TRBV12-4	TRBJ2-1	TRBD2	CASSSRTSGGSGQFF	TGTGCCAGCAGTTCCAGGACTAGCGGGGGGTCTGGACAGTTCTTC
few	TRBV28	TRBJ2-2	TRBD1	CASRVSDRTVFF	TGTGCCAGCCGTGTTTCGGACAGGACGGTGTTTTTT
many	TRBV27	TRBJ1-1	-	CASTQGTEAFF	TGTGCCAGCACACAGGGCACTGAAGCTTTCTTT
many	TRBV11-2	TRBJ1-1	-	CASSLGEVWDGLRKRAFF	TGTGCCAGCAGCTTAGGAGAGGTCTGGGACGGACTGCGGAAACGAGCTTTCTTT
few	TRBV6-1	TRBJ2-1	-	CASSRELNSYNEQFF	TGTGCCAGCAGCCGGGAGCTAAATTCCTACAATGAGCAGTTCTTC
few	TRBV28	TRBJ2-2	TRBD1	CASSTSNRGRRPGELFF	TGTGCCAGCAGTACCTCCAACAGGGGGCGCCGTCCCGGGGAGCTGTTTTTT
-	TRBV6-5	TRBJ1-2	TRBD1	CASSYPGQGIYGYTF	TGTGCCAGCAGTTACCCCGGACAGGGAATCTATGGCTACACCTTC
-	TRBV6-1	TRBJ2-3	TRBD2	CASRDYLLTDTQYF	TGTGCCAGCCGGGACTATCTTCTGACAGATACGCAGTATTTT
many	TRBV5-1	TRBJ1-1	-	CASSFPTEGTEAFF	TGCGCCAGCAGCTTCCCAACCGAGGGTACTGAAGCTTTCTTT
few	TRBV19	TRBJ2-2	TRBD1	CASSLNRGTGELFF	TGTGCCAGTAGCCTGAACAGGGGCACCGGGGAGCTGTTTTTT
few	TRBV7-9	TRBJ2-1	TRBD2	CASSLDSTSVQFF	TGTGCCAGCAGCTTAGATTCGACTAGCGTGCAGTTCTTC
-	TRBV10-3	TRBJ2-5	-	CAISDPGLSGETQYF	TGTGCCATCAGTGATCCGGGACTTTCTGGAGAGACCCAGTACTTC
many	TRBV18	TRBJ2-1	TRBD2	CASSLSSGSNEQFF	TGTGCCAGCTCACTGTCTAGCGGGAGCAATGAGCAGTTCTTC
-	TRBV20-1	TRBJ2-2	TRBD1	CSARGPGQGNTGELFF	TGCAGTGCTAGAGGCCCCGGACAGGGCAACACCGGGGAGCTGTTTTTT
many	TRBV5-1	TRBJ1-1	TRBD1	CASSSRTGVVTEAFF	TGCGCCAGCAGCTCTCGGACAGGGGTGGTCACTGAAGCTTTCTTT
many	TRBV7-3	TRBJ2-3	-	CASSFSSTDTQYF	TGTGCCAGCAGCTTCTCTAGCACAGATACGCAGTATTTT
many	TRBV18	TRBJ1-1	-	CASSPDGLNTEAFF	TGTGCCAGCTCCCCGGACGGACTGAACACTGAAGCTTTCTTT
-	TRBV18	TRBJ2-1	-	CASSQALRGEEQFF	TGTGCCAGCTCGCAAGCCCTCAGGGGAGAAGAGCAGTTCTTC
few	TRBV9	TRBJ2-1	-	CASSASGPLNEQFF	TGTGCCAGCAGCGCATCCGGGCCACTCAATGAGCAGTTCTTC
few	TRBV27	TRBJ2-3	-	CASSRGRDTQYF	TGTGCCAGCAGCAGAGGACGAGATACGCAGTATTTT
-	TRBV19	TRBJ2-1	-	CASSMDEGEQFF	TGTGCCAGTAGTATGGATGAGGGGGAGCAGTTCTTC
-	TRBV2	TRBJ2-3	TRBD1	CASIRQGVGTDTQYF	TGTGCCAGCATTCGACAGGGGGTTGGCACAGATACGCAGTATTTT
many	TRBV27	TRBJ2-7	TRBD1	CASSFRDRDYEQYF	TGTGCCAGCAGCTTCCGGGACAGGGACTACGAGCAGTACTTC
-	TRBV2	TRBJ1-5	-	CASRATGHSNQPQHF	TGTGCCAGCAGAGCCACAGGCCATAGCAATCAGCCCCAGCATTTT
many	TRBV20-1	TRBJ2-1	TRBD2	CSARGLAAYNEQFF	TGCAGTGCTAGGGGACTAGCGGCCTACAATGAGCAGTTCTTC
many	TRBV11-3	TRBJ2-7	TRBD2	CASSLLAGGILPYEQYF	TGTGCCAGCAGCCTTCTAGCGGGAGGCATCCTTCCATACGAGCAGTACTTC
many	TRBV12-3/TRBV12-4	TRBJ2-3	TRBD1	CASSKWTTGADTQYF	TGTGCCAGCAGTAAATGGACAACAGGGGCAGATACGCAGTATTTT
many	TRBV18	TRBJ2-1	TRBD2	CASSQREGTSDYNEQFF	TGTGCCAGCTCACAAAGAGAAGGGACTAGCGACTACAATGAGCAGTTCTTC
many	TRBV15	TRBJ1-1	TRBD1	CATGQDGMTEAFF	TGTGCCACCGGACAGGACGGAATGACTGAAGCTTTCTTT
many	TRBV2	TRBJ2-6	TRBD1	CASTRDRGLRSGANVLTF	TGTGCCAGCACTAGGGACAGGGGGCTTCGTTCGGGGGCCAACGTCCTGACTTTC
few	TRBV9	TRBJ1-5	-	CASSVEDNQPQHF	TGTGCCAGCAGCGTAGAGGACAATCAGCCCCAGCATTTT
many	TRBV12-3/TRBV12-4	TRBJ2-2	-	CASSFRRGDTGELFF	TGTGCCAGCAGTTTCCGTAGAGGGGACACCGGGGAGCTGTTTTTT
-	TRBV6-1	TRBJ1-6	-	CASSITGSRYNSPLHF	TGTGCCAGCAGTATAACAGGGTCTCGGTATAATTCACCCCTCCACTTT
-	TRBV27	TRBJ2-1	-	CASTFLGQANEQFF	TGTGCCAGCACATTCTTAGGACAAGCCAATGAGCAGTTCTTC
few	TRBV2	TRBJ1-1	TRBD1	CASRERQGEINTEAFF	TGTGCCAGCAGAGAGAGACAGGGGGAGATAAACACTGAAGCTTTCTTT
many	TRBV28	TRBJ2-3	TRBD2	CASASGTLTDTQYF	TGTGCCAGCGCTAGCGGGACACTTACAGATACGCAGTATTTT
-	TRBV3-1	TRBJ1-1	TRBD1	CASSQDWARGPEAFF	TGTGCCAGCAGCCAAGATTGGGCCAGGGGGCCTGAAGCTTTCTTT
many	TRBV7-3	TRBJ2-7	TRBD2	CASSLLGTSSYEQYF	TGTGCCAGCAGCTTATTGGGGACTAGCTCCTACGAGCAGTACTTC
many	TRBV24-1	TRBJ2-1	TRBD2	CATSDKRAGGTYNEQFF	TGTGCCACCAGTGATAAGAGAGCGGGAGGGACCTACAATGAGCAGTTCTTC
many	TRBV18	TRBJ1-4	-	CASSPPGSRGTNEKLFF	TGTGCCAGCTCACCACCGGGCAGTCGGGGAACTAATGAAAAACTGTTTTTT
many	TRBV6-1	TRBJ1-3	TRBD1	CASSDLLRTGRNTIYF	TGTGCCAGCAGTGACTTACTTCGGACAGGGCGAAACACCATATATTTT
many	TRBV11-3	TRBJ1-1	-	CASSPDGTLNTEAFF	TGTGCCAGCAGCCCCGACGGGACATTGAACACTGAAGCTTTCTTT
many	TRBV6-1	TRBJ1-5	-	CASSETIGVRVDQPQHF	TGTGCCAGCAGTGAAACGATTGGGGTCAGGGTGGATCAGCCCCAGCATTTT
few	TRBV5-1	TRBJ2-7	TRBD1	CASSLSTGTAIYEQYF	TGCGCCAGCAGCTTATCCACCGGGACAGCGATCTACGAGCAGTACTTC
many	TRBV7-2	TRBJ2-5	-	CASSLVSGVYGTQYF	TGTGCCAGCAGCTTAGTATCGGGGGTGTACGGGACCCAGTACTTC
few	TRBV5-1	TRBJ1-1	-	CASSLGARENANTEAFF	TGCGCCAGCAGCTTGGGAGCCAGGGAGAACGCGAACACTGAAGCTTTCTTT
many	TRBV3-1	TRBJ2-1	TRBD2	CASSHNLREGEQFF	TGTGCCAGCAGCCACAACCTCCGGGAGGGTGAGCAGTTCTTC
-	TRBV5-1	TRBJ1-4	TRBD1	CASSLGRDREVANEKLFF	TGCGCCAGCAGCTTGGGGCGTGACAGGGAGGTTGCTAATGAAAAACTGTTTTTT
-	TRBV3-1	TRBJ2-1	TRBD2	CASSQIAGWGDEQFF	TGTGCCAGCAGCCAAATAGCGGGCTGGGGCGATGAGCAGTTCTTC
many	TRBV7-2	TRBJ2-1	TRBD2	CASSLVSSGRSEQFF	TGTGCCAGCAGCTTAGTGTCTAGCGGGAGGTCTGAGCAGTTCTTC
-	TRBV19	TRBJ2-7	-	CASSPEATVGEQYF	TGTGCCAGTAGTCCCGAAGCGACGGTGGGCGAGCAGTACTTC
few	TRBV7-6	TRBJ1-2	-	CASSLGADYTF	TGTGCCAGCAGCTTGGGGGCAGACTACACCTTC
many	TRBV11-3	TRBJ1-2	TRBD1	CASSIGTGYGYTF	TGTGCCAGCAGCATCGGGACAGGGTACGGCTACACCTTC
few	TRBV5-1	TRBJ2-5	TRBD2	CASSPTSGNTQETQYF	TGCGCCAGCAGCCCGACTAGCGGAAATACCCAAGAGACCCAGTACTTC
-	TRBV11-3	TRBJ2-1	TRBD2	CASSLKGLAGQDNEQFF	TGTGCCAGCAGCTTGAAGGGACTAGCGGGCCAAGACAATGAGCAGTTCTTC
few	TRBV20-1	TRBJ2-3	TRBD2	CSARDILAGGPDTQYF	TGCAGTGCTAGAGATATACTAGCGGGAGGCCCAGATACGCAGTATTTT